A single sample is the source of the 30 T cell receptor beta chains below, sequenced in a study of control samples from healthy donors and cancer patients. Here immunoSEQ multiplex PCR was the method, and the copy in TCRdb shows in-frame clones only, minus some. This repertoire shows tens of thousands of clones, 65% to 90% found once; its top ten account for roughly 5.5%. Source material: blood. These receptors all stem from a man aged 40-49 years in good health.

The chain joins TRBV6-6 to TRBJ2-1; perhaps D is TRBD1 or TRBD2 (6 bases each). Germline CDR1 is MNHNY and CDR2 is SVGAGI (reference sequence). Trimming pared 3 bases from V and 2 bases from J, leaving 14 bases between. This CDR3 has 16 residues. CDR3 amino acids: CASSYPRGPAYNEQFF. DNA of the CDR3: TGTGCCAGCAGTTATCCCCGGGGGCCGGCCTACAATGAGCAGTTCTTC.

This rearrangement joins TRBV28 to TRBJ2-7, with TRBD1 identical over 12 bases. Looked up from germline, CDR1 is MDHEN and CDR2 is SYDVKM. The V gene end was trimmed by 5 bases and the J gene end by 6 bases; junction bases not matched to a gene: 11. The CDR3 is 16 residues long. The chain's CDR3 is CASSPPKPGQGAEQYF. The CDR3 coding sequence is TGTGCCAGCAGTCCGCCGAAACCGGGACAGGGGGCCGAGCAGTACTTC.

In its sample, this clone was seen once. The V and J genes are TRBV25-1 and TRBJ2-3; 10 bases are shared with TRBD2. The CDR3 runs to 15 residues. CDR1 and CDR2 from the germline V gene are MGHDK and SYGVNS. V lost 4 bases and J lost 6; bases outside the gene matches: 7. The CDR3 DNA sequence: TGTGCCAGCAGTGTATTGGGTAGCGGGGGGGATACGCAGTATTTT. It encodes CASSVLGSGGDTQYF.

This clone was picked up a small number of times. This chain connects TRBV29-1 to TRBJ1-1, with no clear D. Germline V gene sequence: CDR1 SQVTM, CDR2 ANQGSEA. The CDR3 totals 13 residues. V was clipped by 5 bases and J by 0 bases, with 10 bases between them. The DNA for the CDR3 is TGCAGCGTTCTGGGAAACATGAACACTGAAGCTTTCTTT. Translating it yields CSVLGNMNTEAFF.

The chain recombines TRBV29-1 with TRBJ2-1; D might be TRBD1 or TRBD2, each matching 5 bases. Trimming cost V 6 bases and J 4 bases, with 13 bases left between them. This CDR3 contains 13 residues. CDR1 and CDR2 from the germline V gene are SQVTM and ANQGSEA. The CDR3 nucleotides read TGCAGCGTGCCCCGGGACGCGTACAATGAGCAGTTCTTC. Translating gives CSVPRDAYNEQFF.

This clone turned up a few times. The chain couples TRBV30 to TRBJ2-5; perhaps TRBD2 as D (5 bases). This CDR3 comprises 12 residues. In germline, CDR1 is GTSNPN, CDR2 SVGIG (reference sequence). V gave up 3 bases and J gave up 4 bases, with 9 bases separating them. DNA for the CDR3: TGTGCCTGGAGGGGAGCAAGAGAGACCCAGTACTTC. Translated, it gives CAWRGARETQYF.

This sequence joins TRBV4-1 and TRBJ2-7; no clear D gene. The V end was cut by 1 base, the J end by 3 bases, with 10 bases between. This CDR3 spans 14 amino acids. Germline V gene sequence: CDR1 MGHRA, CDR2 YSYEKL. CDR3 region: CASSQGTGRYEQYF. As DNA, the CDR3 is TGCGCCAGCAGCCAAGGGACGGGCCGCTACGAGCAGTACTTC.

The chain links TRBV25-1 to TRBJ1-2; D is ambiguous. CDR3 length: 11 amino acids. Trimming pared 0 bases from V and 6 bases from J, leaving 2 bases between. In germline, CDR1 is MGHDK, CDR2 SYGVNS. The CDR3 is CASSEYNGYTF. The CDR3 nucleotides read TGTGCCAGCAGTGAATATAATGGCTACACCTTC.

This chain joins TRBV6-2 or TRBV6-3 and TRBJ2-2; D perhaps matches TRBD1 (6 bases). The V gene's germline CDR1 is MNHEY and CDR2 SVGEGT. The CDR3 runs to 14 residues. V was shortened by 2 bases and J by 4 bases, with 8 bases between the two germline ends. The CDR3 is CASSYTDSTGELFF. For the CDR3, the DNA is TGTGCCAGCAGTTACACGGACAGCACCGGGGAGCTGTTTTTT.

The rearrangement uses TRBV20-1 and TRBJ2-7; D possibly corresponds to TRBD2 (5 bases). CDR1 and CDR2 from the germline V gene are DFQATT and SNEGSKA (reference sequence). The V end was cut by 6 bases, the J end by 6 bases, with 12 bases between. The CDR3 runs 11 residues. The DNA for the CDR3 is TGCAGTGCCCCAACTAGATTCGAGCAGTACTTC. Translated: CSAPTRFEQYF.

The chain carries TRBV7-2 and TRBJ2-1; 10 bases match TRBD2. The CDR3 is 18 residues long. From germline, CDR1 is SGHTA and CDR2 FQGNSA. V gave up 1 base and J gave up 10 bases; unmatched junction bases: 16. CDR3 in amino acids: CASSLEGLAGVLSEEQFF. CDR3 nucleotides: TGTGCCAGCAGCTTAGAAGGCCTAGCGGGAGTCCTAAGCGAAGAGCAGTTCTTC.

The V call is TRBV4-1, the J call TRBJ2-7, with D possibly called TRBD1 or TRBD2 (5 bases each). V was shortened by 2 bases and J by 2 bases, with 10 bases between the two germline ends. From germline, CDR1 is MGHRA and CDR2 YSYEKL. The CDR3 covers 14 residues. The CDR3 DNA is TGCGCCAGCAGCCAAAGGGACGGAACCTACGAGCAGTACTTC. Its protein product is CASSQRDGTYEQYF.

V gene TRBV5-1 combines with J gene TRBJ2-1; 7 bases agree with TRBD2. Germline V CDR1 and CDR2: SGHRS, YFSETQ. This CDR3 contains 16 residues. The junction had 8 bases not matched to a gene; V was cut back by 4 bases and J by 1 base. CDR3: CASSGGTTKSYNEQFF. In DNA, the CDR3 is TGCGCCAGCAGCGGAGGGACTACGAAGTCCTACAATGAGCAGTTCTTC.

This clone has only one observation. The chain employs TRBV6-5 and TRBJ1-5, with unresolved D. Germline assignment: CDR1 MNHEY and CDR2 SVGAGI. This CDR3 region has 15 residues. V shed 5 bases and J shed 0 bases, with 11 bases lying between them. CDR3 amino acids: CASSPATYSNQPQHF. The CDR3 DNA follows: TGTGCCAGCAGTCCCGCAACTTATAGCAATCAGCCCCAGCATTTT.

The chain joins TRBV5-4 to TRBJ2-2; 7 bases line up with TRBD1. V trimming: 1 base; J trimming: 6 bases; junction bases outside the gene matches: 9. This CDR3 region has 16 residues. CDR1 is SGHNT and CDR2 is YYREEE in the germline V gene (reference sequence). The CDR3 reads CASSLPRLQGSGELFF. CDR3 DNA: TGTGCCAGCAGCTTGCCCAGGTTACAGGGGTCCGGGGAGCTGTTTTTT.

The chain carries TRBV10-3 and TRBJ1-2, with D tentatively TRBD1 (6 bases). The CDR3 sequence is 14 residues long. Germline lookup yields CDR1 ENHRY and CDR2 SYGVKD. V was pared by 4 bases and J by 6 bases, with 15 bases between. CDR3 region: CAISGEGGSDGYTF. Here the CDR3 DNA reads TGTGCCATCAGTGGAGAGGGGGGTAGCGATGGCTACACCTTC.

In DNA form, the CDR3 reads TGCGCCAGCAGTGTATTGAGTGAGCAGTTCTTC. Its protein is CASSVLSEQFF. This rearrangement joins TRBV10-2 to TRBJ2-1, with D unclear. Germline-derived CDR1 and CDR2 are WSHSY and SAAADI. This CDR3 has 11 residues. V was clipped by 4 bases and J by 9 bases, with 7 bases between them.

Note on this clone: Germline and junction disagree at one end, which may indicate a read error. The CDR3 loop reads CASSLDHLYSSGANVLTF. The CDR3 nucleotides read TGCGCCAGCAGTTTGGATCATTTGTATTCCTCTGGGGCCAACGTCCTGACTTTC. This chain connects TRBV5-1 to TRBJ2-6; D ambiguous. The CDR3 contains 18 residues. Germline V gene sequence: CDR1 SGHRS, CDR2 YFSETQ.

V gene TRBV7-9 combines with J gene TRBJ2-4, with 12 bases aligning to TRBD1. The V segment lost 6 bases and the J segment 3 bases; nucleotides outside the gene matches: 12. This CDR3 comprises 18 residues. Germline lookup yields CDR1 SEHNR and CDR2 FQNEAQ (reference sequence). In DNA form, the CDR3 reads TGTGCCAGCAGACCCGGGACAGGGGGCAAAAGAGGCAAAAACATTCAGTACTTC. This sequence encodes CASRPGTGGKRGKNIQYF.

CDR3 DNA sequence: TGTGCCAGCAGCTCGGGGGATACGATCGAGCAGTACTTC. It is translated as CASSSGDTIEQYF. The rearrangement uses TRBV11-2 and TRBJ2-7; perhaps TRBD2 as D (6 bases). Looked up from germline, CDR1 is SGHAT and CDR2 is FQNNGV. Trimming left V 4 bases short and J 6 bases short, with 13 bases between. The CDR3 runs to 13 residues.

This chain uses TRBV15 with TRBJ2-7; D might be TRBD1 (5 bases). CDR3 length equals 13 residues. CDR1 is LNHNV, CDR2 YYDKDF, per germline (reference sequence). Trimming removed 3 bases at V and 4 bases at J, with 10 bases between. CDR3 nucleotide sequence: TGTGCCACCAGCAGTGAAGGGGTATACGAGCAGTACTTC. This translates into CATSSEGVYEQYF.

This chain links TRBV19 with TRBJ2-1; 7 bases fit TRBD2. Looked up from germline, CDR1 is LNHDA and CDR2 is SQIVND (reference sequence). V shed 6 bases and J 8 bases; nucleotides not matched to a gene: 13. CDR3 length: 15 residues. The CDR3 DNA reads as TGTGCCAGTAGCACGTTCGCGGGCCTAGCGGATGAGCAGTTCTTC. Its translation is CASSTFAGLADEQFF.

V gene TRBV2 combines with J gene TRBJ1-5, with D maybe TRBD1 (6 bases). CDR1 is SNHLY, CDR2 FYNNEI, per germline. Trimming stripped 10 bases from V and 2 bases from J, with 24 bases between. The CDR3 is made up of 17 amino acids. The CDR3 reads CATTGQRLVGGNQPQHF. Written as DNA, the CDR3 is TGTGCCACTACGGGACAAAGGTTGGTAGGGGGCAATCAGCCCCAGCATTTT.

This clone was seen a few times. CDR3 nucleotides: TGTGCCAGCAGCGAACAGGGTGTTGAAAATGAGCAGTTCTTC. Protein: CASSEQGVENEQFF. The chain joins TRBV7-2 to TRBJ2-1; D is perhaps TRBD1 (6 bases). This CDR3 contains 14 residues. V was clipped by 5 bases and J by 7 bases, with 15 bases between them. From germline, CDR1 is SGHTA and CDR2 FQGNSA.

V is TRBV4-3 and J is TRBJ2-5, with 7 bases lining up with TRBD2. Losses at the gene ends were 0 bases for V and 7 bases for J; bases not matched to a gene: 5. The CDR3 runs to 14 residues. Germline-derived CDR1 and CDR2 are LGHNA and YSLEER. The CDR3 DNA sequence: TGCGCCAGCAGCCAAGACAGCGGGGTAGGGACCCAGTACTTC. This translates into CASSQDSGVGTQYF.

The chain carries TRBV6-6 and TRBJ1-2; possible D gene TRBD1, 6 bases. This CDR3 is 13 amino acids long. The V gene's germline CDR1 is MNHNY and CDR2 SVGAGI (reference sequence). Trimming left V 6 bases short and J 7 bases short, with 15 bases between. CDR3 sequence: CASSQLDSGGYTF. The CDR3 nucleotides are TGTGCCAGCAGCCAGTTGGACAGTGGTGGCTACACCTTC.

The chain links TRBV2 to TRBJ2-7, with 7 nucleotides matching TRBD1. Germline V gene data show CDR1 as SNHLY and CDR2 as FYNNEI. V shed 3 bases, J shed 3 bases, and the junction held 5 bases outside the gene matches. CDR3 length: 14 amino acids. In nucleotides, the CDR3 is TGTGCCAGCAGTGAGACAGGGTCAAGCTACGAGCAGTACTTC. This codes for CASSETGSSYEQYF. Full variable domain (missing parts from reference TRBV2 and TRBJ2-7): EPEVTQTPSHQVTQMGQEVILRCVPISNHLYFYWYRQILGQKVEFLVSFYNNEISEKSEIFDDQFSVERPDGSNFTLKIRSTKLEDSAMYFCASSETGSSYEQYFGPGTRLTVT.

The chain couples TRBV11-3 to TRBJ2-1; 9 bases line up with TRBD1. The CDR3 contains 16 residues. CDR1 SGHNT and CDR2 YENEEA come from the germline V gene. The V segment lost 1 base and the J segment 5 bases; nucleotides outside the gene matches: 6. In DNA, the CDR3 is TGTGCCAGCAGCTTAGGGGGACAGGGACTTGACAATGAGCAGTTCTTC. Amino acids: CASSLGGQGLDNEQFF.

The genes are TRBV5-1 and TRBJ2-4; the match to TRBD1 covers 8 bases. The CDR3 sequence is 14 residues long. Per germline, CDR1 SGHRS and CDR2 YFSETQ. J lost 4 bases, V lost 4 bases, and 4 bases had no gene match. CDR3 DNA sequence: TGCGCCAGCAGCCTAGGGACAGGAAAAAACATTCAGTACTTC. As protein: CASSLGTGKNIQYF.

This chain joins TRBV30 and TRBJ1-5; unclear D gene. CDR1 is GTSNPN, CDR2 SVGIG, per germline (reference sequence). V lost 0 bases, J lost 7 bases, and 10 bases lay in between. There are 13 residues in the CDR3. CDR3 bases: TGTGCCTGGAGTGTACTGGAAGGCCAGCCCCAGCATTTT. This translates into CAWSVLEGQPQHF.